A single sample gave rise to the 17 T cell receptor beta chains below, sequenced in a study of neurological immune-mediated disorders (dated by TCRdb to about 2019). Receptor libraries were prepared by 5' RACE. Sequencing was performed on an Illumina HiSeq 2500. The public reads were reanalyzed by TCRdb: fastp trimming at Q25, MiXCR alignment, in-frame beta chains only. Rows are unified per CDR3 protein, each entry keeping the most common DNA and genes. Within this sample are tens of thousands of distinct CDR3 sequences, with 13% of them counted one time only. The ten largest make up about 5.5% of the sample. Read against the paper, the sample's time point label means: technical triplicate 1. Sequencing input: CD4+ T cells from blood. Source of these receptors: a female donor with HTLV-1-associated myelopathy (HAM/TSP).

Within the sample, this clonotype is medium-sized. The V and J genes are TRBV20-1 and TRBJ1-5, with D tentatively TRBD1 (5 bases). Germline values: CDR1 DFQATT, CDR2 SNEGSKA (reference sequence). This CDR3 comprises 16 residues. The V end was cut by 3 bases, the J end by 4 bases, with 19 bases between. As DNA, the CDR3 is TGCAGTGCTAGCGTGGGGTTAGGGGTATGGAATCAGCCCCAGCATTTT. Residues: CSASVGLGVWNQPQHF.

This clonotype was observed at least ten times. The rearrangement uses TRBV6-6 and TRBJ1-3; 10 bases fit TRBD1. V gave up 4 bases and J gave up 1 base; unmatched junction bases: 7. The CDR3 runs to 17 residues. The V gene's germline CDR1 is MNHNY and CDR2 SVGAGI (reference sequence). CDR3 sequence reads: CASSLDGQGVSGNTIYF. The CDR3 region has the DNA TGTGCCAGCAGTTTAGACGGACAGGGGGTTTCTGGAAACACCATATATTTT.

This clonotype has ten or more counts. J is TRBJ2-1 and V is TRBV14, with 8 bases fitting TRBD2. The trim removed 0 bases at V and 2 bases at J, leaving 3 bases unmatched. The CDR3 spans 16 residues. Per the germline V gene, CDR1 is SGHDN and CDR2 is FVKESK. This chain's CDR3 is CASSQDQAGAYNEQFF. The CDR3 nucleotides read TGTGCCAGCAGCCAAGATCAAGCGGGGGCCTACAATGAGCAGTTCTTC.

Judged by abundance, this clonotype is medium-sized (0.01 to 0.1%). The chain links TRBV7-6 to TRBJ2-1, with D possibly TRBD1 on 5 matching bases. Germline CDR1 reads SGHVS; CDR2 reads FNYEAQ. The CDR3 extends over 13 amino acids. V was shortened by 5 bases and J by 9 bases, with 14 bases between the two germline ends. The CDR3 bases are TGTGCCAGCAGCACCCCGACAGTTTCTGAGCAGTTCTTC. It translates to CASSTPTVSEQFF.

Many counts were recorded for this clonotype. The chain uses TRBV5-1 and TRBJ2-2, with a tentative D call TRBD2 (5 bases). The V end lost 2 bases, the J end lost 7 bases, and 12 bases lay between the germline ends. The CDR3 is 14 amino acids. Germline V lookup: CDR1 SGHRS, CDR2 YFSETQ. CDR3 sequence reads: CASSLSGINGELFF. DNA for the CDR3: TGCGCCAGCAGCTTAAGCGGTATTAACGGGGAGCTGTTTTTT.

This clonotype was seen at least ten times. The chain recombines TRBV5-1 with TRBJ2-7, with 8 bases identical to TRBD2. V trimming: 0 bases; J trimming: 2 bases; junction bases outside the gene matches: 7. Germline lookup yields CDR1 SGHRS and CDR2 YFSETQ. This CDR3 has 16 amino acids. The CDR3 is CASSLAYGTSPYEQYF. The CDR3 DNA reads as TGCGCCAGCAGCTTGGCCTACGGGACTAGTCCCTACGAGCAGTACTTC. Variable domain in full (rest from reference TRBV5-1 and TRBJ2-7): KAGVTQTPRYLIKTRGQQVTLSCSPISGHRSVSWYQQTPGQGLQFLFEYFSETQRNKGNFPGRFSGRQFSNSRSEMNVSTLELGDSALYLCASSLAYGTSPYEQYFGPGTRLTVT.

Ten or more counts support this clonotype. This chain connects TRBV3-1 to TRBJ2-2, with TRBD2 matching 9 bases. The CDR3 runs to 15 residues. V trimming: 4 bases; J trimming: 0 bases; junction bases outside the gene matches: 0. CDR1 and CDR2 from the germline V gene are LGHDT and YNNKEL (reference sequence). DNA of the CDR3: TGTGCCAGCAGCCGCGGGGGGGCGAACACCGGGGAGCTGTTTTTT. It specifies CASSRGGANTGELFF. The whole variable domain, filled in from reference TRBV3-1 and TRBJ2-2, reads DTAVSQTPKYLVTQMGNDKSIKCEQNLGHDTMYWYKQDSKKFLKIMFSYNNKELIINETVPNRFSPKSPDKAHLNLHINSLELGDSAVYFCASSRGGANTGELFFGEGSRLTVL.

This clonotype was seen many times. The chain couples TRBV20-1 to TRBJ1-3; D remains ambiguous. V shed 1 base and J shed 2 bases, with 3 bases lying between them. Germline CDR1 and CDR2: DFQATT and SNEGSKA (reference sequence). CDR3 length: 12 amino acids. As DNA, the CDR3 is TGCAGTGCTAGAGGGCCTGGAAACACCATATATTTT. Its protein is CSARGPGNTIYF.

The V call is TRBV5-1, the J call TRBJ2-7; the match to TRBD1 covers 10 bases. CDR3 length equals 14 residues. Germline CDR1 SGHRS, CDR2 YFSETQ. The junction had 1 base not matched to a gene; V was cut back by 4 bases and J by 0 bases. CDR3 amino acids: CASSRDRGSYEQYF. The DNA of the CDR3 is TGCGCCAGCAGCAGGGACAGGGGCTCCTACGAGCAGTACTTC.

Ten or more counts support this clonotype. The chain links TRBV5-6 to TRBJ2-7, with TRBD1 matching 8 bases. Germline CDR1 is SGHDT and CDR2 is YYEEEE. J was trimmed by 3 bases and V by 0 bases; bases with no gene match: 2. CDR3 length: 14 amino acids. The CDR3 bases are TGTGCCAGCAGCTTGGCAGGACAGGGCTACGAGCAGTACTTC. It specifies CASSLAGQGYEQYF.

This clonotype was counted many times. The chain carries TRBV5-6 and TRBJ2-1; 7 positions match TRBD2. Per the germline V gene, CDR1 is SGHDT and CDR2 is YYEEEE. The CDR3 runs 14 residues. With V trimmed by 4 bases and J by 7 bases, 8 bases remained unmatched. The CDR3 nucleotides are TGTGCCAGCAGCCTCGGGACTATAGGTAATGAGCAGTTCTTC. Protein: CASSLGTIGNEQFF.

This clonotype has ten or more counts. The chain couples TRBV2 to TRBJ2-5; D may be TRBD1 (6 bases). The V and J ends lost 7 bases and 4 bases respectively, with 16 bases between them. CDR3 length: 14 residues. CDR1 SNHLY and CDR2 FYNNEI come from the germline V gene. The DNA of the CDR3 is TGTGCCAGCAAGAATGGGGGCATAAGAGAGACCCAGTACTTC. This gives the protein CASKNGGIRETQYF.

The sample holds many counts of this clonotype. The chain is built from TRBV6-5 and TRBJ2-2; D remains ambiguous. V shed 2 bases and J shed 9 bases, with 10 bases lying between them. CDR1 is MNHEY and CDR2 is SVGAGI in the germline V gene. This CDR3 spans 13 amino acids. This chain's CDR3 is CASSYGPSWELFF. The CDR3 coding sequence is TGTGCCAGCAGTTACGGCCCCTCCTGGGAGCTGTTTTTT.

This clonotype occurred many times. The CDR3 here is CASSQESGGPYNEQFF. CDR3 DNA: TGCGCCAGCAGCCAAGAGTCGGGGGGGCCCTACAATGAGCAGTTCTTC. The chain employs TRBV4-3 and TRBJ2-1; TRBD2 matches at 8 bases. The CDR3 extends over 16 amino acids. Per the germline V gene, CDR1 is LGHNA and CDR2 is YSLEER. V was pared by 0 bases and J by 2 bases, with 3 bases of the junction left unmatched.

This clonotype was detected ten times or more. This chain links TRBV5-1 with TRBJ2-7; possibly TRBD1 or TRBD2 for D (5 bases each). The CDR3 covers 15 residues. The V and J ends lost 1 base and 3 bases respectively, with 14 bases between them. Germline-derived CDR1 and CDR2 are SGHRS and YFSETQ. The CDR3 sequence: CASSLTGITGYEQYF. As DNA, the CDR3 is TGCGCCAGCAGCTTGACGGGGATAACAGGCTACGAGCAGTACTTC.

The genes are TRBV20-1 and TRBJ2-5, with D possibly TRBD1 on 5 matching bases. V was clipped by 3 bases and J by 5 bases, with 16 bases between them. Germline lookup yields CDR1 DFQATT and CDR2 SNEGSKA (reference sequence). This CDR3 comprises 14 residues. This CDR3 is CSARVAAGRETQYF. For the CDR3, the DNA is TGCAGTGCTAGGGTGGCGGCAGGGCGGGAGACCCAGTACTTC.

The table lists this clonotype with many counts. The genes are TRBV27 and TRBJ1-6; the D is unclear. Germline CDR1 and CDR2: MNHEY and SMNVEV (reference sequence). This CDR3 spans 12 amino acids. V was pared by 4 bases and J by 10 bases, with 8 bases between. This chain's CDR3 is CASSSPRSPLHF. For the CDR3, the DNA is TGTGCCAGCAGTTCCCCGCGGTCACCCCTCCACTTT.